This TCR beta chain was found in a study of prognosis after radiotherapy for stage I lung cancer. Study-level background: Each non-small cell lung cancer patient was deemed medically inoperable. A few patients developed distant metastases (median 7 months) after radiotherapy; around 15 showed no significant progression.

Genomic DNA provided the template from which TCR beta CDR3 was amplified by two-round multiplex PCR. Specific primers for each TRBV and TRBJ gene were what first-round PCR used. TCRdb independently ran MiXCR on the multiplex PCR reads; one entry per CDR3 protein. Of some 38,000 distinct CDR3 sequences listed, around 22% are singletons. This clonotype was counted ten times or more. CDR3 length equals 16 residues. Between the trimmed V and J ends, which lost 7 bases and 4 bases, there was a span of 23 bases. The germline CDR1 and CDR2 sequences are MNHNS and SASEGT. This receptor was identified in a donor aged 50 or older with non-small cell lung cancer. The sequenced sample was PBMCs, obtained before or after stereotactic body radiation therapy (not recorded which). The chain is built from TRBV6-1 and TRBJ2-7; the D gene is possibly TRBD2 (5 bases). This CDR3 reads CASTVRAGDSSYEQYF. The CDR3 nucleotides are TGTGCCAGCACCGTGAGGGCAGGTGATTCGTCTTACGAGCAGTACTTC.